A single TCR beta chain is shown here with its context. Antigen specificity is unknown. This sample stems from a study of CD4+ T cells in melanoma. Study-wide findings and caveats: Diverse differentiation states were reported for melanoma neoantigen-specific CD4+ T cells. A reported correlation linked neoantigen-specific CD4+ T cells to CD8+, macrophage and B cell function.

TCRdb's copy holds only in-frame clones and misses some; the assay was immunoSEQ multiplex PCR. The table records more than 13,000 clones, 50% to 75% of them present only once. CDR3 length: 12 amino acids. Germline values: CDR1 SQVTM, CDR2 ANQGSEA. The junction had 6 bases not matched to a gene; V was cut back by 7 bases and J by 4 bases. The sequenced sample consisted of cells from a culture (not recorded whether cultured in vitro). The clonotype originates from a human donor with melanoma. V is TRBV29-1 and J is TRBJ1-1; 7 nucleotides agree with TRBD1. The CDR3 coding sequence is TGCAGCGCGCGACAGGGAGGCACTGAAGCTTTCTTT. This codes for CSARQGGTEAFF.